Following are 13 T cell receptor beta chains from one sample sequenced in a study of CXCR3-negative and CXCR3-positive naive CD8 T cells. General study findings and limits: CXCR3-positive naive cells carried more hydrophobic TRB CDR3s than CXCR3-negative naive cells did.

These receptors have no identified antigens. The authors prepared UMI-labeled TRB cDNA libraries by 5' RACE. TCRdb reworked the 5' RACE reads into one entry per CDR3 protein, no DNA. This sample's table has around 160,000 distinct CDR3 sequences. Input material: naive CXCR3+ CD8+ T cells from blood. As to subset: CD45RO-CCR7+CD27+CD95- naive CD8+ T cells expressing CXCR3 (TNR3+). Every receptor here comes from a human donor in good health. Some clones in this sample may be carry-over from other donors' samples.

J is TRBJ1-2 and V is TRBV29-1. The CDR3 length is 12 residues. Germline-derived CDR1 and CDR2 are SQVTM and ANQGSEA. The CDR3 spells CSVATHDYGYTF. Full variable domain (outside the CDR3, taken from reference TRBV29-1 and TRBJ1-2): SAVISQKPSRDICQRGTSLTIQCQVDSQVTMMFWYRQQPGQSLTLIATANQGSEATYESGFVIDKFPISRPNLTFSTLTVSNMSPEDSSIYLCSVATHDYGYTFGSGTRLTVV.

The chain carries TRBV28 and TRBJ2-7; TCRdb calls TRBD2, which cannot be checked without DNA. The CDR3 contains 17 residues. Per germline, CDR1 MDHEN and CDR2 SYDVKM. CDR3 protein: CASSLGTSGTHSYEQYF.

This sequence joins TRBV11-2 and TRBJ2-1; there is no DNA to check the TCRdb D call of TRBD2. Germline values: CDR1 SGHAT, CDR2 FQNNGV. This CDR3 has 15 residues. The CDR3: CASSLGLAGINEQFF.

V gene TRBV20-1 combines with J gene TRBJ1-1; TCRdb selects TRBD1, and the lack of DNA leaves this call unchecked. CDR1 and CDR2 (germline): DFQATT, SNEGSKA (reference sequence). This CDR3 spans 12 amino acids. The CDR3 loop reads CSAREKVFEAFF.

The V and J genes are TRBV27 and TRBJ2-1; lacking DNA, the TRBD2 call made by TCRdb goes unchecked. This CDR3 region has 15 residues. From germline, CDR1 is MNHEY and CDR2 SMNVEV (reference sequence). CDR3 amino acids: CASKISGGLYNEQFF.

V usage is TRBV29-1 and J usage is TRBJ2-3; the D gene TCRdb calls, TRBD1, cannot be checked with no DNA. This CDR3 is built from 15 residues. The germline gives CDR1 SQVTM, CDR2 ANQGSEA. CDR3 protein: CSVYWRPSPTDTQYF.

This rearrangement joins TRBV12-3 or TRBV12-4 to TRBJ2-1; absent DNA, TCRdb's TRBD2 call cannot be checked. The CDR3 runs 14 residues. CDR3 residues: CASVGGNSYNEQFF.

The chain uses TRBV29-1 and TRBJ2-7; TCRdb outputs TRBD1, but without DNA this stays unchecked. CDR1 and CDR2 from the germline V gene are SQVTM and ANQGSEA. The CDR3 loop spans 14 amino acids. CDR3 amino acids: CSVDPGQGASEQYF.

Here the CDR3 reads CSVAGLAGVGSYNEQFF. The chain employs TRBV29-1 and TRBJ2-1; TCRdb gives TRBD2 as the D gene, but with no DNA this cannot be confirmed. Germline CDR1 SQVTM, CDR2 ANQGSEA. CDR3 size: 17 residues.

The chain is built from TRBV29-1 and TRBJ2-3. The length of the CDR3 is 15 residues. The germline V gene encodes CDR1 SQVTM and CDR2 ANQGSEA. The CDR3 sequence is CSVEFADTAMDTQYF.

The genes are TRBV29-1 and TRBJ2-1; the TCRdb call, TRBD2, lacks DNA for checking. This CDR3 is built from 15 residues. Germline V gene lookup returns CDR1 SQVTM and CDR2 ANQGSEA. The chain's CDR3 is CSVEAVSGSSNEQFF.

V gene TRBV5-1 combines with J gene TRBJ2-1. This CDR3 spans 15 amino acids. The germline gives CDR1 SGHRS, CDR2 YFSETQ. The CDR3 sequence is CASHSSADFYNEQFF.

The chain links TRBV6-5 to TRBJ1-2; TCRdb lists TRBD1, though no DNA is available to test this call. The CDR3 loop spans 15 amino acids. Germline values: CDR1 MNHEY, CDR2 SVGAGI. Here the CDR3 reads CASSPLRGNGYGYTF.